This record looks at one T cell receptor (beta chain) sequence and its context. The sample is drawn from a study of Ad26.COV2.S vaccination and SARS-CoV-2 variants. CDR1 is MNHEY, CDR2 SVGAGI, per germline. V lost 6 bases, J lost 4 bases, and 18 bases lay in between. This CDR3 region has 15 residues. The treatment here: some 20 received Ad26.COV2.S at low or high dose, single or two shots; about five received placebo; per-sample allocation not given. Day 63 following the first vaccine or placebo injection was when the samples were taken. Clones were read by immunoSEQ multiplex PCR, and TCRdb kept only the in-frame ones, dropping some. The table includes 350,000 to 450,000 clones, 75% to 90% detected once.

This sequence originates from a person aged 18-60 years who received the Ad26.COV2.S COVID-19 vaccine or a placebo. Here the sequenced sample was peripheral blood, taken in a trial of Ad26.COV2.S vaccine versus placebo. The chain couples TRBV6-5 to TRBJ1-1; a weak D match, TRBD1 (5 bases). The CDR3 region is CASSLEVPGGTEAFF. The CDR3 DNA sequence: TGTGCCAGCAGCCTAGAGGTCCCGGGGGGCACTGAAGCTTTCTTT.